These 27 T cell receptor beta chains share one sample of origin, sequenced in a study of human T cells and chemical hapten exposure. Regarding time point: patch test 1, 2 weeks after DPC sensitization. Treatment defined: therapeutic diphenylcyclopropenone sensitization with weekly scalp DPC. TCRdb reanalysed the RACE reads using MiXCR and keeps one entry per CDR3 protein. The sample carries roughly 200,000 distinct CDR3 sequences, around 20% recorded once. This specimen was whole blood, taken in connection with sensitization to the hapten diphenylcyclopropenone (DPC). The receptor set was obtained from a woman in her forties or fifties with alopecia areata. Some clones in this sample may be carry-over from other donors' samples.

The J gene is TRBJ2-1, the V gene TRBV5-1, with TRBD1 matching 8 bases. Losses at the gene ends were 0 bases for V and 8 bases for J; bases not matched to a gene: 7. CDR3 size: 15 residues. The germline gives CDR1 SGHRS, CDR2 YFSETQ. The CDR3 bases are TGCGCCAGCAGCTTGGCCACGGGACAGGTCGATGAGCAGTTCTTC. Protein: CASSLATGQVDEQFF.

The genes are TRBV12-3 or TRBV12-4 and TRBJ1-1, with TRBD1 as a possible D gene (6 bases). This CDR3 has 14 residues. V shed 7 bases and J shed 5 bases, with 17 bases lying between them. The CDR3 sequence: CASNQAGGRTEAFF. In DNA, the CDR3 is TGTGCCAGCAACCAGGCGGGGGGCCGTACTGAAGCTTTCTTT.

This clonotype was detected a few times. This chain joins TRBV2 and TRBJ1-5; D unclear. The V end was cut by 3 bases, the J end by 4 bases, with 13 bases between. This CDR3 spans 15 amino acids. Germline CDR1 is SNHLY and CDR2 is FYNNEI. This CDR3 reads CASSEVGYFNQPQHF. The DNA of the CDR3 is TGTGCCAGCAGTGAGGTGGGCTATTTTAATCAGCCCCAGCATTTT.

This clonotype occurred a few times. CDR3: CSATREASTDTQYF. The CDR3 DNA follows: TGCAGTGCTACTCGGGAGGCTAGCACAGATACGCAGTATTTT. The chain carries TRBV20-1 and TRBJ2-3; 7 nucleotides align to TRBD2. Trimming removed 4 bases from V and 0 bases from J; junction bases left unmatched: 4. The CDR3 totals 14 residues. CDR1 is DFQATT, CDR2 SNEGSKA, per germline (reference sequence).

The chain is built from TRBV7-9 and TRBJ2-3, with D possibly being TRBD2 (6 bases). Trimming removed 5 bases from V and 2 bases from J, with 11 bases in between. The CDR3 contains 14 residues. Germline V gene data show CDR1 as SEHNR and CDR2 as FQNEAQ (reference sequence). CDR3 region: CASSTRTTTDTQYF. CDR3 nucleotide sequence: TGTGCCAGCAGCACCAGGACTACCACAGATACGCAGTATTTT. The full variable domain, in which reference TRBV7-9 and TRBJ2-3 provide the parts outside the CDR3, is DTGVSQNPRHKITKRGQNVTFRCDPISEHNRLYWYRQTLGQGPEFLTYFQNEAQLEKSRLLSDRFSAERPKGSFSTLEIQRTEQGDSAMYLCASSTRTTTDTQYFGPGTRLTVL.

Here the CDR3 reads CSVDGQGIQYF. The CDR3 nucleotides read TGCAGCGTTGACGGGCAGGGTATTCAGTACTTC. This chain connects TRBV29-1 to TRBJ2-4, with D perhaps TRBD1 (5 bases). CDR1 and CDR2 from the germline V gene are SQVTM and ANQGSEA. The CDR3 is 11 residues long. Trimming left V 3 bases short and J 10 bases short, with 10 bases between.

As DNA, the CDR3 is TGTGCCAGCAGCTTTTCGGGCAGGAAGCATGAAAAACTGTTTTTT. Translating gives CASSFSGRKHEKLFF. The chain recombines TRBV7-9 with TRBJ1-4; D not certain. The germline V and J ends were trimmed by 3 bases and 6 bases, with 14 bases remaining between them. Germline-derived CDR1 and CDR2 are SEHNR and FQNEAQ (reference sequence). This CDR3 is 15 amino acids long.

The CDR3 reads CSYGTSVHEQYF. The CDR3 DNA reads as TGCAGCTACGGGACTAGCGTCCACGAGCAGTACTTC. The chain links TRBV29-1 to TRBJ2-7, with 10 bases that match TRBD2. Germline CDR1 is SQVTM and CDR2 is ANQGSEA. Trimming removed 8 bases from V and 5 bases from J; junction bases left unmatched: 6. The CDR3 totals 12 residues.

The rearrangement links TRBV12-3 or TRBV12-4 to TRBJ2-5; the match to TRBD2 covers 7 bases. CDR3 length: 14 amino acids. V gave up 6 bases and J gave up 5 bases; unmatched junction bases: 9. In DNA, the CDR3 is TGTGCCAGCAGAGCAGCGGGACGGGGGGAGACCCAGTACTTC. Translation: CASRAAGRGETQYF.

The chain is built from TRBV28 and TRBJ2-1; D gene ambiguous. There are 12 residues in the CDR3. V lost 6 bases and J lost 7, with 10 bases in between. Germline V lookup: CDR1 MDHEN, CDR2 SYDVKM. Written as DNA, the CDR3 is TGTGCCAGCAGGGCAGGTTGGAATGAGCAGTTCTTC. This encodes CASRAGWNEQFF. Drawing the rest from reference TRBV28 and TRBJ2-1, the complete variable domain is DVKVTQSSRYLVKRTGEKVFLECVQDMDHENMFWYRQDPGLGLRLIYFSYDVKMKEKGDIPEGYSVSREKKERFSLILESASTNQTSMYLCASRAGWNEQFFGPGTRLTVL.

The chain carries TRBV29-1 and TRBJ2-5; 7 positions match TRBD2. Germline V lookup: CDR1 SQVTM, CDR2 ANQGSEA. V shed 6 bases, J shed 5 bases, and the junction held 9 bases outside the gene matches. This CDR3 comprises 13 residues. CDR3 residues: CSVHGRAVETQYF. In DNA, the CDR3 is TGCAGCGTCCATGGGAGGGCTGTGGAGACCCAGTACTTC. The whole variable domain, filled in from reference TRBV29-1 and TRBJ2-5, reads SAVISQKPSRDICQRGTSLTIQCQVDSQVTMMFWYRQQPGQSLTLIATANQGSEATYESGFVIDKFPISRPNLTFSTLTVSNMSPEDSSIYLCSVHGRAVETQYFGPGTRLLVL.

This clonotype was detected a few times. The chain has TRBV10-2 and TRBJ1-4; 8 positions agree with TRBD1. Germline CDR1 and CDR2: WSHSY and SAAADI. After removal of 8 bases from V and 7 bases from J, the junction contained 6 bases not matched to a gene. The CDR3 totals 13 residues. CDR3 bases: TGCGCCAGCGGTCAGGGGGCAGGTGAAAAACTGTTTTTT. As protein: CASGQGAGEKLFF.

V usage is TRBV7-9 and J usage is TRBJ1-1; D is perhaps TRBD1 (5 bases). The V gene's germline CDR1 is SEHNR and CDR2 FQNEAQ (reference sequence). V was cut by 5 bases and J by 1 base, with 11 bases left in between. This CDR3 is 14 amino acids long. The CDR3 spells CASSPNQGNTEAFF. As DNA, the CDR3 is TGTGCCAGCAGCCCAAACCAGGGGAACACTGAAGCTTTCTTT.

This clonotype was picked up a small number of times. V gene TRBV29-1 combines with J gene TRBJ2-1, with 11 bases identical to TRBD2. The ends lost 7 bases at V and 8 bases at J; junction bases unmatched: 7. The V gene's germline CDR1 is SQVTM and CDR2 ANQGSEA. This CDR3 is built from 13 residues. The CDR3 DNA reads as TGCAGCGCCGCCACTAGCGGGAGTTATGAGCAGTTCTTC. It translates to CSAATSGSYEQFF.

This clonotype was detected only a few times. The chain links TRBV11-2 to TRBJ2-3, with D possibly TRBD2 on 5 matching bases. CDR1 SGHAT and CDR2 FQNNGV come from the germline V gene. CDR3 length equals 14 residues. Trimming shortened V by 2 bases and J by 0 bases, and 6 bases separated the two germline ends. The DNA of the CDR3 is TGTGCCAGCAGCTTACAGCGGAGCACAGATACGCAGTATTTT. It yields the protein CASSLQRSTDTQYF. Looking up the rest from reference TRBV11-2 and TRBJ2-3 gives the full variable domain: EAGVAQSPRYKIIEKRQSVAFWCNPISGHATLYWYQQILGQGPKLLIQFQNNGVVDDSQLPKDRFSAERLKGVDSTLKIQPAKLEDSAVYLCASSLQRSTDTQYFGPGTRLTVL.

The chain carries TRBV4-2 and TRBJ1-2, with a weak D call TRBD1 (5 bases). From germline, CDR1 is LGHNA and CDR2 YNFKEQ. The CDR3 has 20 amino acids. Trimming stripped 0 bases from V and 2 bases from J, with 25 bases between. The CDR3 region is CASSQEVFTGVEHPNYGYTF. CDR3 nucleotide sequence: TGTGCCAGCAGCCAAGAGGTTTTTACGGGGGTTGAACACCCCAACTATGGCTACACCTTC.

The J gene is TRBJ2-7, the V gene TRBV2; 10 nucleotides agree with TRBD1. The CDR3 has 14 amino acids. CDR1 and CDR2 from the germline V gene are SNHLY and FYNNEI. V trimming: 7 bases; J trimming: 5 bases; junction bases outside the gene matches: 8. For the CDR3, the DNA is TGTGCCAGCACCACCGGGACAGGGGTCGACGAGCAGTACTTC. Translated: CASTTGTGVDEQYF.

The sample holds a few counts of this clonotype. V gene TRBV3-1 combines with J gene TRBJ2-1; 9 bases match TRBD1. The junction had 4 bases not matched to a gene; V was cut back by 4 bases and J by 6 bases. CDR1 and CDR2 (germline): LGHDT, YNNKEL (reference sequence). The CDR3 totals 14 residues. In nucleotides, the CDR3 is TGTGCCAGCAGCCGGACAGGGGTCGGCAATGAGCAGTTCTTC. Its protein is CASSRTGVGNEQFF.

This clonotype was detected many times. DNA of the CDR3: TGTGCCAGCAGCTTGGCCGAAGCCTATGGCTACACCTTC. It yields the protein CASSLAEAYGYTF. V usage is TRBV5-5 and J usage is TRBJ1-2; D is unresolved. Trimming shortened V by 0 bases and J by 4 bases, and 7 bases separated the two germline ends. The CDR3 sequence is 13 residues long. Germline V gene sequence: CDR1 SGHKS, CDR2 YYEKEE (reference sequence).

There are many counts of this clonotype. The J gene is TRBJ2-7, the V gene TRBV6-5; D unclear. Germline V gene data show CDR1 as MNHEY and CDR2 as SVGAGI. The CDR3 is 12 amino acids. Trimming pared 5 bases from V and 3 bases from J, leaving 8 bases between. For the CDR3, the DNA is TGTGCCAGCAGTCCCCTGGGCTACGAGCAGTACTTC. Translation: CASSPLGYEQYF.

The chain joins TRBV4-2 to TRBJ2-2; no definite D call. The CDR3 loop spans 14 amino acids. Trimming left V 0 bases short and J 6 bases short, with 8 bases between. Per the germline V gene, CDR1 is LGHNA and CDR2 is YNFKEQ. This chain's CDR3 is CASSQDRIPGELFF. Here the CDR3 DNA reads TGTGCCAGCAGCCAAGATCGGATTCCCGGGGAGCTGTTTTTT.

This clonotype was recorded once. A much larger clone is a single base away; this may be a read error. V and J are TRBV7-9 and TRBJ2-2; D gene uncertain. The CDR3 has 13 amino acids. V lost 1 base and J 5 bases, leaving 5 bases between the germline ends. CDR1 and CDR2 (germline): SEHNR, FQNEAQ (reference sequence). CDR3 nucleotide sequence: TGTGCCAGCAGCTTAGAGAAAACCGGGGAGCTGTTTTTT. It translates to CASSLEKTGELFF.

This clonotype came up a few times. The rearrangement uses TRBV10-3 and TRBJ2-7, with TRBD1 as a possible D gene (5 bases). This CDR3 has 14 residues. Trimming took off 3 bases at V and 2 bases at J, with 11 bases between the two ends. Looked up from germline, CDR1 is ENHRY and CDR2 is SYGVKD. CDR3 loop: CAISDKGNTYEQYF. The CDR3 bases are TGTGCCATCAGTGATAAGGGGAATACCTACGAGCAGTACTTC.

The chain recombines TRBV20-1 with TRBJ1-5; no clear D. The CDR3 contains 14 residues. Trimming removed 5 bases from V and 2 bases from J, with 13 bases in between. The germline gives CDR1 DFQATT, CDR2 SNEGSKA (reference sequence). The CDR3, as DNA: TGCAGTGCTGGTGAGGGAGGCGGCAATCAGCCCCAGCATTTT. It specifies CSAGEGGGNQPQHF.

V and J are TRBV13 and TRBJ2-5; 13 bases agree with TRBD2. The J segment lost 4 bases and the V segment lost 2 bases, leaving 4 bases of the junction unmatched. Germline V gene sequence: CDR1 PRHDT, CDR2 FYEKMQ (reference sequence). The CDR3 consists of 16 residues. This CDR3 reads CASSLYRLAGGETQYF. The CDR3 region has the DNA TGTGCCAGCAGCTTATACAGACTAGCGGGAGGAGAGACCCAGTACTTC.

This chain links TRBV12-3 or TRBV12-4 with TRBJ1-2, with D perhaps matching TRBD1 (5 bases). V gave up 6 bases and J gave up 4 bases, with 15 bases separating them. The CDR3 spans 14 residues. CDR3 loop: CASRSTVNPYGYTF. The CDR3 region has the DNA TGTGCCAGCAGATCGACAGTCAATCCCTATGGCTACACCTTC.

This clonotype has a handful of counts. The V call is TRBV7-9, the J call TRBJ1-5; D ambiguous. Trimming took 5 bases from V and 4 from J, leaving 15 bases between them. CDR3 size: 15 residues. The germline V gene encodes CDR1 SEHNR and CDR2 FQNEAQ (reference sequence). CDR3 amino acids: CASSPRGLSNQPQHF. DNA for the CDR3: TGTGCCAGCAGCCCTCGCGGACTGTCGAATCAGCCCCAGCATTTT.